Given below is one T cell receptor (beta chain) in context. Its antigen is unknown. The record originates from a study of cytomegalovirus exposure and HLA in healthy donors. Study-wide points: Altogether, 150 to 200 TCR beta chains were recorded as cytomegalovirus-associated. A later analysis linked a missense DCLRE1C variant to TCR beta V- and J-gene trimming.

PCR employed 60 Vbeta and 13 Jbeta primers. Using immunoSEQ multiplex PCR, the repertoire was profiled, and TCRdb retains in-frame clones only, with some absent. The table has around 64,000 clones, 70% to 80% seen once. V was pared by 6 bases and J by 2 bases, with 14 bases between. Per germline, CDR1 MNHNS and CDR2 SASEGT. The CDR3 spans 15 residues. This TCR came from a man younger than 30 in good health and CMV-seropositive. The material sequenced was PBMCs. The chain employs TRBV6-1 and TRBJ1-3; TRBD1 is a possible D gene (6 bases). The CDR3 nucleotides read TGTGCCAGCAGCCGACAGGTCGGGGCTGGAAACACCATATATTTT. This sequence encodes CASSRQVGAGNTIYF.